These 32 T cell receptor beta chains share one sample of origin, sequenced in a study of blood T cell repertoires in COVID-19. TCRdb's table, derived via immunoSEQ multiplex PCR, lists solely in-frame clones and lacks some. The sample yields approximately 390,000 clones, around 90% seen once. The sample comprised peripheral blood. The receptors were sampled from a young man with active or convalescent COVID-19.

The V and J genes are TRBV30 and TRBJ2-7; the D gene is possibly TRBD1 (5 bases). From germline, CDR1 is GTSNPN and CDR2 SVGIG (reference sequence). Trimming took off 3 bases at V and 3 bases at J, with 12 bases between the two ends. The CDR3 covers 13 residues. The CDR3 DNA reads TGTGCCTGGAGCACAGGCTACAGCTACGAGCAGTACTTC. Its translation: CAWSTGYSYEQYF.

The rearrangement joins TRBV5-1 to TRBJ1-5; 9 positions match TRBD1. The CDR3 totals 15 residues. The V and J ends lost 4 bases and 6 bases, in that order; junction bases with no gene match: 8. The germline V gene encodes CDR1 SGHRS and CDR2 YFSETQ. This CDR3 reads CASSAQGAGGQPQHF. CDR3 sequence (DNA): TGCGCCAGCAGCGCACAGGGGGCTGGTGGTCAGCCCCAGCATTTT.

The chain has TRBV30 and TRBJ2-7, with 7 bases fitting TRBD1. The CDR3 runs to 14 residues. Germline CDR1 GTSNPN, CDR2 SVGIG (reference sequence). The V and J ends lost 1 base and 5 bases, in that order; junction bases with no gene match: 8. Here the CDR3 DNA reads TGTGCCTGGAGTGCACAGGGGTTCATCAACGAGCAGTACTTC. Protein: CAWSAQGFINEQYF. Together with reference TRBV30 and TRBJ2-7, the CDR3 gives the full variable domain: SQTIHQWPATLVQPVGSPLSLECTVEGTSNPNLYWYRQAAGRGLQLLFYSVGIGQISSEVPQNLSASRPQDRQFILSSKKLLLSDSGFYLCAWSAQGFINEQYFGPGTRLTVT.

The chain carries TRBV6-4 and TRBJ2-2; tentatively, D is TRBD2 (6 bases). The CDR3 is 15 amino acids. Trimming took off 9 bases at V and 3 bases at J, with 17 bases between the two ends. Germline V gives CDR1 MRHNA, CDR2 SNTAGT. CDR3 region: CASRVVGGDTGELFF. CDR3 DNA: TGTGCCAGTCGGGTAGTCGGAGGGGACACCGGGGAGCTGTTTTTT.

The V gene is TRBV5-1, the J gene TRBJ2-3; perhaps TRBD1 as D (5 bases). The germline V and J ends were trimmed by 0 bases and 6 bases, with 11 bases remaining between them. The CDR3 has 14 residues. Germline-derived CDR1 and CDR2 are SGHRS and YFSETQ. CDR3 loop: CASSLGVGPDTQYF. The CDR3, as DNA: TGCGCCAGCAGCTTGGGCGTGGGGCCCGATACGCAGTATTTT.

This clone was observed a handful of times. The chain links TRBV7-2 to TRBJ2-3; TRBD2 might be the D (6 bases). The germline V and J ends were trimmed by 5 bases and 0 bases, with 9 bases remaining between them. CDR1 and CDR2 from the germline V gene are SGHTA and FQGNSA. CDR3 length equals 14 residues. The CDR3 sequence is CASSRDSSTDTQYF. For the CDR3, the DNA is TGTGCCAGCAGCCGGGACTCCAGCACAGATACGCAGTATTTT.

The V and J genes are TRBV9 and TRBJ1-3; 8 bases match TRBD1. Germline CDR1 and CDR2: SGDLS and YYNGEE. CDR3 length equals 16 residues. V was clipped by 0 bases and J by 5 bases; unmatched bases: 7. CDR3 sequence (DNA): TGTGCCAGCAGCGTAGATGGGACAGGAGTAAGAAACACCATATATTTT. Residues: CASSVDGTGVRNTIYF.

The chain joins TRBV28 to TRBJ2-1; D is possibly TRBD1 (5 bases). Germline V gene data show CDR1 as MDHEN and CDR2 as SYDVKM. Between the trimmed V and J ends, which lost 4 bases and 2 bases, there was a span of 15 bases. This CDR3 region has 16 residues. The CDR3 sequence: CASSSNRGRAYNEQFF. The CDR3, as DNA: TGTGCCAGCAGTTCAAATAGGGGAAGGGCCTACAATGAGCAGTTCTTC.

The genes are TRBV2 and TRBJ2-1, with D possibly matching TRBD1 (6 bases). The germline gives CDR1 SNHLY, CDR2 FYNNEI. Trimming removed 5 bases at V and 2 bases at J, with 13 bases between. This CDR3 is 15 amino acids long. The CDR3 nucleotides are TGTGCCAGCAGTCCAAGGGGGATAACCTACAATGAGCAGTTCTTC. As protein: CASSPRGITYNEQFF. The complete variable domain, with remaining parts taken from reference TRBV2 and TRBJ2-1, reads EPEVTQTPSHQVTQMGQEVILRCVPISNHLYFYWYRQILGQKVEFLVSFYNNEISEKSEIFDDQFSVERPDGSNFTLKIRSTKLEDSAMYFCASSPRGITYNEQFFGPGTRLTVL.

The gene calls are TRBV27 and TRBJ1-4; TRBD1 might be the D (5 bases). Trimming removed 7 bases at V and 6 bases at J, with 12 bases between. Per the germline V gene, CDR1 is MNHEY and CDR2 is SMNVEV (reference sequence). This CDR3 has 13 residues. The CDR3 sequence is CASTGRVDEKLFF. Here the CDR3 DNA reads TGTGCCAGCACAGGCAGGGTCGATGAAAAACTGTTTTTT. Looking up the rest from reference TRBV27 and TRBJ1-4 gives the full variable domain: EAQVTQNPRYLITVTGKKLTVTCSQNMNHEYMSWYRQDPGLGLRQIYYSMNVEVTDKGDVPEGYKVSRKEKRNFPLILESPSPNQTSLYFCASTGRVDEKLFFGSGTQLSVL.

The gene calls are TRBV4-3 and TRBJ1-1, with TRBD1 as a possible D gene (5 bases). The V gene lost 0 bases and the J gene lost 6 bases, with 8 bases spanning the gap. The germline CDR1 and CDR2 sequences are LGHNA and YSLEER. The CDR3 is 13 amino acids. CDR3 loop: CASSQDRGPEAFF. CDR3 DNA sequence: TGCGCCAGCAGCCAAGATAGGGGCCCTGAAGCTTTCTTT.

Written as DNA, the CDR3 is TGTGCCAGCAGTCCAGACCTTCAGGGCGAGCAGTACTTC. Residues: CASSPDLQGEQYF. V usage is TRBV28 and J usage is TRBJ2-7, with D perhaps matching TRBD1 (5 bases). The CDR3 is 13 amino acids. V lost 5 bases and J 6 bases, leaving 14 bases between the germline ends. Germline V lookup: CDR1 MDHEN, CDR2 SYDVKM.

V is TRBV7-2 and J is TRBJ1-4; 8 nucleotides line up with TRBD1. The CDR3 runs 15 residues. The germline V gene encodes CDR1 SGHTA and CDR2 FQGNSA. The J segment lost 7 bases and the V segment lost 0 bases, leaving 4 bases of the junction unmatched. This CDR3 reads CASSLAITGGEKLFF. The CDR3 DNA reads TGTGCCAGCAGCTTAGCGATTACAGGGGGTGAAAAACTGTTTTTT.

The gene calls are TRBV6-2 or TRBV6-3 and TRBJ2-7; no clear D. The V end was cut by 2 bases, the J end by 0 bases, with 8 bases between. The CDR3 is 14 residues long. Germline values: CDR1 MNHEY, CDR2 SVGEGT. CDR3 region: CASSYATDSYEQYF. The CDR3 nucleotides are TGTGCCAGCAGTTACGCGACTGACTCCTACGAGCAGTACTTC.

In this sample, this clone turned up once. The chain links TRBV7-2 to TRBJ1-2, with D maybe TRBD1 (5 bases). The CDR3 spans 14 residues. V lost 4 bases to trimming and J lost 6 bases, with 15 bases between them. Germline V gives CDR1 SGHTA, CDR2 FQGNSA. The CDR3 nucleotides read TGTGCCAGCAGCTGGGGCGGGGTAGAAGATGGCTACACCTTC. Protein sequence: CASSWGGVEDGYTF.

As for this clone: The junction differs from germline at one of its ends, possibly a read error. V is TRBV5-1 and J is TRBJ2-7; 8 bases line up with TRBD2. The CDR3 has 16 residues. Germline CDR1 reads SGHRS; CDR2 reads YFSETQ. The CDR3 DNA reads TGCGCCCGCAGCTCGCGTCCCGGGGGGGGATCACAAGAGCAGTACTTC. It translates to CARSSRPGGGSQEQYF.

The chain couples TRBV6-5 to TRBJ1-4; the D gene is possibly TRBD1 (6 bases). V was clipped by 0 bases and J by 14 bases, with 19 bases between them. The CDR3 covers 15 residues. Germline lookup yields CDR1 MNHEY and CDR2 SVGAGI. Here the CDR3 reads CASSYSTRGLSPLFF. The CDR3, as DNA: TGTGCCAGCAGTTACTCTACCAGGGGCCTATCCCCCCTGTTTTTT.

V and J are TRBV6-2 or TRBV6-3 and TRBJ1-2; 7 bases line up with TRBD1. V gave up 6 bases and J gave up 5 bases; unmatched junction bases: 9. Germline CDR1 MNHEY, CDR2 SVGEGT. The CDR3 is made up of 14 amino acids. CDR3 region: CASSPGTERYGYTF. The CDR3 bases are TGTGCCAGCAGCCCTGGGACAGAAAGATATGGCTACACCTTC.

The count of this clone is one. The chain recombines TRBV3-1 (or the pseudogene TRBV3-2) with TRBJ1-4; no reliable D call. The V gene lost 4 bases and the J gene lost 4 bases, with 13 bases spanning the gap. Germline V gene data show CDR1 as LGHDT and CDR2 as YNNKEL (reference sequence). CDR3 length: 15 residues. The CDR3 loop reads CASSPLGRYNEKLFF. CDR3 nucleotides: TGTGCCAGCAGCCCCCTAGGGAGGTATAATGAAAAACTGTTTTTT.

The chain combines TRBV7-8 with TRBJ1-6, with 10 bases that match TRBD1. The CDR3 contains 17 residues. Germline CDR1 SGHVS, CDR2 FQNEAQ. V trimming: 1 base; J trimming: 0 bases; junction bases outside the gene matches: 0. Here the CDR3 reads CASSLGTGGSYNSPLHF. CDR3 in DNA: TGTGCCAGCAGCTTAGGGACAGGGGGCTCCTATAATTCACCCCTCCACTTT.

This sequence joins TRBV24-1 and TRBJ2-1; possibly TRBD1 for D (6 bases). Germline loops: CDR1 KGHDR, CDR2 SFDVKD. V lost 3 bases to trimming and J lost 6 bases, with 17 bases between them. The CDR3 totals 16 residues. The CDR3 protein is CATSDLYPRGTNEQFF. The CDR3 coding sequence is TGTGCCACCAGTGATCTTTATCCAAGGGGGACCAATGAGCAGTTCTTC.

V is TRBV12-3 or TRBV12-4 and J is TRBJ2-1; weak D call: TRBD2 (6 bases). CDR3 length equals 13 residues. Trimming left V 5 bases short and J 5 bases short, with 10 bases between. CDR3 bases: TGTGCCAGCAGTCCCGGGACTCACAATGAGCAGTTCTTC. It specifies CASSPGTHNEQFF.

The CDR3: CASSQGQGAEQYF. The CDR3 nucleotides read TGCGCCAGCAGCCAAGGCCAGGGGGCCGAGCAGTACTTC. This chain joins TRBV4-3 and TRBJ2-7; TRBD1 matches 8 bases. Trimming removed 1 base from V and 6 bases from J; junction bases left unmatched: 2. The CDR3 runs 13 residues. Germline CDR1 reads LGHNA; CDR2 reads YSLEER.

The chain uses TRBV7-2 and TRBJ2-1; 7 bases match TRBD2. The CDR3 loop spans 13 amino acids. The trim removed 3 bases at V and 4 bases at J, leaving 0 bases unmatched. The germline gives CDR1 SGHTA, CDR2 FQGNSA. This CDR3 is CASSFSGYNEQFF. The CDR3 DNA follows: TGTGCCAGCAGCTTTAGCGGGTACAATGAGCAGTTCTTC.

CDR3 DNA: TGTGCCAGTAGTAAATTGAACCGGGACAGCGAACGACAAGAGACCCAGTACTTC. It yields the protein CASSKLNRDSERQETQYF. The chain is built from TRBV19 and TRBJ2-5, with 7 bases that match TRBD1. The CDR3 runs to 18 residues. Per the germline V gene, CDR1 is LNHDA and CDR2 is SQIVND (reference sequence). After removal of 4 bases from V and 2 bases from J, the junction contained 16 bases not matched to a gene. Drawing the rest from reference TRBV19 and TRBJ2-5, the complete variable domain is DGGITQSPKYLFRKEGQNVTLSCEQNLNHDAMYWYRQDPGQGLRLIYYSQIVNDFQKGDIAEGYSVSREKKESFPLTVTSAQKNPTAFYLCASSKLNRDSERQETQYFGPGTRLLVL.

The rearrangement joins TRBV6-5 to TRBJ2-6; 8 bases match TRBD1. This CDR3 region has 13 residues. Germline V gives CDR1 MNHEY, CDR2 SVGAGI. The J segment lost 8 bases and the V segment lost 4 bases, leaving 1 base of the junction unmatched. CDR3: CASSWDRSNVLTF. The CDR3 DNA follows: TGTGCCAGCAGTTGGGACAGGTCCAACGTCCTGACTTTC.

The chain couples TRBV6-5 to TRBJ1-2; D is ambiguous. The CDR3 is made up of 15 amino acids. V was trimmed by 1 base and J by 5 bases, leaving 14 bases between them. Germline V gene data show CDR1 as MNHEY and CDR2 as SVGAGI. The CDR3 is CASSYWVPGHYGYTF. CDR3 DNA sequence: TGTGCCAGCAGTTACTGGGTTCCGGGTCATTATGGCTACACCTTC.

This CDR3 is CASSPPGAGRYEQYF. The CDR3, as DNA: TGTGCCAGCAGCCCCCCCGGGGCAGGGAGGTACGAGCAGTACTTC. This sequence joins TRBV28 and TRBJ2-7; TRBD2 is a possible D gene (6 bases). This CDR3 comprises 15 residues. Germline V gene lookup returns CDR1 MDHEN and CDR2 SYDVKM. Trimming shortened V by 6 bases and J by 4 bases, and 19 bases separated the two germline ends.

The V gene is TRBV6-2 or TRBV6-3, the J gene TRBJ2-2, with 7 nucleotides matching TRBD2. J was trimmed by 6 bases and V by 5 bases; bases with no gene match: 6. Per germline, CDR1 MNHEY and CDR2 SVGEGT. The CDR3 runs to 14 residues. This chain's CDR3 is CASSRAGRAGELFF. CDR3 DNA: TGTGCCAGCAGTCGGGCAGGGAGGGCCGGGGAGCTGTTTTTT.

The chain joins TRBV30 to TRBJ2-7; D is possibly TRBD1 (5 bases). The CDR3 sequence is 12 residues long. Trimming shortened V by 2 bases and J by 3 bases, and 8 bases separated the two germline ends. Germline V gives CDR1 GTSNPN, CDR2 SVGIG (reference sequence). CDR3 amino acids: CAWSYRIYEQYF. The CDR3 DNA reads as TGTGCCTGGAGTTACAGGATCTACGAGCAGTACTTC.

For this clone: In the same sample, other DNA sequences code for this CDR3. The V call is TRBV4-1, the J call TRBJ1-1; D is undetermined. Germline loops: CDR1 MGHRA, CDR2 YSYEKL. V was pared by 5 bases and J by 0 bases, with 7 bases between. The CDR3 consists of 13 residues. Here the CDR3 DNA reads TGCGCCAGCAGCGGGCTCATGAACACTGAAGCTTTCTTT. This gives the protein CASSGLMNTEAFF.

This clone has a single count. In DNA form, the CDR3 reads TGTGCCAGCAGCGAAGGGGGCACTAATGAAAAACTGTTTTTT. This gives the protein CASSEGGTNEKLFF. The rearrangement links TRBV9 to TRBJ1-4; TRBD1 aligns across 7 bases. V lost 3 bases to trimming and J lost 2 bases; unmatched junction nucleotides: 1. CDR3 length: 14 residues. Germline CDR1 reads SGDLS; CDR2 reads YYNGEE.